These 10 T cell receptor beta chains originate from one sample sequenced in a study of T cell repertoires in cytomegalovirus infection. TCRdb called the reads again in MiXCR, with one record for every CDR3 protein. The profile covers approximately 490,000 distinct CDR3 sequences, with roughly 10% appearing a single time and 9.5% to 13% taken by the ten largest. What was sequenced was PBMCs. The receptors stem from a human donor in good health (CMV status not recorded). Some clones in this sample may be carry-over from other donors' samples.

This clonotype was detected only a few times. The chain combines TRBV5-1 with TRBJ2-1, with 10 bases fitting TRBD2. The CDR3 contains 15 residues. V lost 4 bases, J lost 4 bases, and 5 bases stayed unmatched. CDR1 is SGHRS and CDR2 is YFSETQ in the germline V gene. As DNA, the CDR3 is TGCGCCAGCAGCCTCGGGACTAGCGTTTACAATGAGCAGTTCTTC. Translated: CASSLGTSVYNEQFF.

There are many counts of this clonotype. This sequence joins TRBV7-9 and TRBJ1-4; TRBD1 matches 9 bases. CDR1 is SEHNR and CDR2 is FQNEAQ in the germline V gene (reference sequence). Trimming at V came to 4 bases and at J to 7 bases, leaving 4 bases not matched to a gene. The CDR3 totals 14 residues. The CDR3 is CASSSGQGGEKLFF. CDR3 coding DNA: TGTGCCAGCAGCTCGGGACAGGGAGGTGAAAAACTGTTTTTT.

The chain has TRBV30 and TRBJ2-3, with 13 bases aligning to TRBD2. The CDR3 totals 17 residues. Trimming removed 8 bases from V and 2 bases from J; junction bases left unmatched: 13. From germline, CDR1 is GTSNPN and CDR2 SVGIG (reference sequence). The CDR3 sequence: CARRGTSGRANTDTQYF. The DNA for the CDR3 is TGTGCCCGTAGGGGCACTAGCGGGAGGGCCAACACAGATACGCAGTATTTT.

This clonotype occurred many times. This chain joins TRBV11-2 and TRBJ2-7, with 10 nucleotides matching TRBD2. This CDR3 contains 16 residues. The V gene's germline CDR1 is SGHAT and CDR2 FQNNGV. Germline trimming cut 2 bases from V and 2 bases from J; bases unmatched to any gene: 6. The CDR3 loop is CASSLSSGGFPYEQYF. The DNA for the CDR3 is TGTGCCAGCAGCTTATCTAGCGGGGGCTTCCCCTACGAGCAGTACTTC.

This clonotype has just a few counts. J is TRBJ2-7 and V is TRBV5-4; D is perhaps TRBD2 (5 bases). The CDR3 totals 13 residues. With 4 bases removed from V and 3 bases from J, the gap between germline ends came to 11 bases. Per the germline V gene, CDR1 is SGHNT and CDR2 is YYREEE (reference sequence). CDR3 region: CASSADLIYEQYF. The DNA for the CDR3 is TGTGCCAGCAGCGCGGACTTAATCTACGAGCAGTACTTC. Filled out from reference TRBV5-4 and TRBJ2-7, the complete variable domain reads ETGVTQSPTHLIKTRGQQVTLRCSSQSGHNTVSWYQQALGQGPQFIFQYYREEENGRGNFPPRFSGLQFPNYSSELNVNALELDDSALYLCASSADLIYEQYFGPGTRLTVT.

This clonotype was seen many times. The genes are TRBV28 and TRBJ1-5; D not certain. The CDR3 is 12 amino acids. Trimming shortened V by 7 bases and J by 6 bases, and 10 bases separated the two germline ends. The germline gives CDR1 MDHEN, CDR2 SYDVKM. Here the CDR3 reads CASNLLGQPQHF. The DNA for the CDR3 is TGTGCCAGCAACCTCCTCGGTCAGCCCCAGCATTTT.

This clonotype showed up many times. The chain is built from TRBV11-2 and TRBJ2-1; 9 bases match TRBD2. The CDR3 runs to 15 residues. From germline, CDR1 is SGHAT and CDR2 FQNNGV. V was clipped by 6 bases and J by 5 bases; unmatched bases: 8. The CDR3 reads CASSNQAGGHNEQFF. The CDR3 DNA sequence: TGTGCCAGCAGTAACCAGGCGGGGGGGCACAATGAGCAGTTCTTC.

The chain is built from TRBV18 and TRBJ1-3, with D perhaps TRBD1 (5 bases). The V end was cut by 3 bases, the J end by 4 bases, with 13 bases between. Germline loops: CDR1 KGHSH, CDR2 LQKENI. The CDR3 contains 15 residues. As DNA, the CDR3 is TGTGCCAGCTCACCCGTCGGGGGGTCCGGAAACACCATATATTTT. This gives the protein CASSPVGGSGNTIYF.

This clonotype came up many times. The chain is built from TRBV28 and TRBJ2-7; 7 positions match TRBD2. Losses at the gene ends were 5 bases for V and 2 bases for J; bases not matched to a gene: 6. The CDR3 length is 14 residues. From germline, CDR1 is MDHEN and CDR2 SYDVKM. This CDR3 is CASSVGLPTYEQYF. For the CDR3, the DNA is TGTGCCAGCAGTGTGGGACTACCCACCTACGAGCAGTACTTC.

This clonotype was seen a handful of times. J is TRBJ2-7 and V is TRBV24-1; 14 nucleotides agree with TRBD2. Unmatched junction bases numbered 4, after V lost 4 bases and J lost 6 bases. Looked up from germline, CDR1 is KGHDR and CDR2 is SFDVKD. The CDR3 has 15 amino acids. CDR3 protein: CATSDPGLAGGEQYF. For the CDR3, the DNA is TGTGCCACCAGTGACCCTGGACTAGCGGGAGGCGAGCAGTACTTC.